This T cell receptor beta chain stems from a study of blood T cell repertoires in COVID-19. As for the study in general: COVID-19 samples collected from the United States, Italy and Spain covered acute and convalescent phases. Sources were T cells, B-cell-depleted T cells, or PBMCs; the material itself was cDNA or gDNA.

Original processing notes: Amplification of reference gene primers was used by the study to estimate nucleated cell counts. TCRdb's copy holds only in-frame clones and misses some; the assay was immunoSEQ multiplex PCR. The DNA was the basis for D and trimming; V, J and clone size are from that table. Among roughly 99,000 clones, approximately 89% were seen once, and the ten largest hold around 7%. CDR3 length: 15 amino acids. The V end was cut by 7 bases, the J end by 0 bases, with 15 bases between. Germline CDR1 is SGHRS and CDR2 is YFSETQ. The table lists this clone with a count of one. Sequencing was done on a sample of peripheral blood. The clonotype comes from a man aged 50 or older with active or convalescent COVID-19. The rearrangement links TRBV5-1 to TRBJ2-3; D perhaps matches TRBD2 (5 bases). The CDR3 bases are TGCGCCAGCTCCCCGGGCGGGCCTAGCACAGATACGCAGTATTTT. It yields the protein CASSPGGPSTDTQYF.